The entry that follows covers one T cell receptor (beta chain) sequence. This sample stems from a study of blood T cell repertoires in COVID-19. Whole-study context: Acute and convalescent COVID-19 samples came from the United States, Italy and Spain.

Authors' methods: It was from reference gene primer amplification that nucleated cell counts were estimated. Generated by immunoSEQ multiplex PCR, the TCRdb table keeps only in-frame clones and is missing some. The V and J calls and clone size come from that table; D and trimming were worked out from the DNA. This table has around 440,000 clones, 70% to 90% appearing once. The Seattle patients joined while their infection was active and were tracked longitudinally afterward. The sample consisted of peripheral blood. This clonotype originated in a woman in her forties or fifties with COVID-19, enrolled during active disease.

Here the CDR3 reads CASSSQGAAGADTQYF. The CDR3 bases are TGTGCCAGCAGCTCTCAGGGGGCGGCGGGCGCAGATACGCAGTATTTT. The rearrangement links TRBV5-6 to TRBJ2-3; TRBD1 matches 8 bases. The germline V gene has CDR1 SGHDT and CDR2 YYEEEE. There are 16 residues in the CDR3. V dropped 3 bases and J dropped 4; count of bases not matched to a gene: 10.